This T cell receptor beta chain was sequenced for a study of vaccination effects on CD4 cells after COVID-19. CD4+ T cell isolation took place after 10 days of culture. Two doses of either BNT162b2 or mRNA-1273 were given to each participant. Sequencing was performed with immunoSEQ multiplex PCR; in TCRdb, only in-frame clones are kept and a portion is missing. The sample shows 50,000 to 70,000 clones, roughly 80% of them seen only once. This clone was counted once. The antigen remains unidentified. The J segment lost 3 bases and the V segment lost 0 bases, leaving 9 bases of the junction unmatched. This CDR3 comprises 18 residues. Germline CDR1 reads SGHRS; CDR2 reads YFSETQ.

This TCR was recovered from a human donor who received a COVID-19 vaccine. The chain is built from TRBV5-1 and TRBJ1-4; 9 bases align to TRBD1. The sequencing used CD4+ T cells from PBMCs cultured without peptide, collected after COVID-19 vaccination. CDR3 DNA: TGCGCCAGCAGCTTGGGGCGGACAGGGGACTCCTCTAATGAAAAACTGTTTTTT. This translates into CASSLGRTGDSSNEKLFF.